The 14 T cell receptor beta chains listed next were all sequenced from one sample in a study of cytomegalovirus exposure and HLA in healthy donors. PCR employed 60 Vbeta and 13 Jbeta primers. The table came from immunoSEQ multiplex PCR; TCRdb's copy has only in-frame clones and leaves some out. The table includes fewer than 200,000 clones, around 80% detected once. The sequencing sample was made of PBMCs. Every receptor here comes from a female donor in good health and CMV-seronegative.

J is TRBJ2-1 and V is TRBV6-4; 11 bases line up with TRBD2. V was pared by 3 bases and J by 8 bases, with 6 bases of the junction left unmatched. This CDR3 is 15 amino acids long. CDR1 is MRHNA and CDR2 is SNTAGT in the germline V gene. The CDR3 coding sequence is TGTGCCAGCAGTGAAGGAACTAGCGGGGGCGATGAGCAGTTCTTC. Encoded protein: CASSEGTSGGDEQFF.

The V call is TRBV6-6, the J call TRBJ2-5; D not resolved. There are 14 residues in the CDR3. Trimming shortened V by 0 bases and J by 3 bases, and 8 bases separated the two germline ends. Looked up from germline, CDR1 is MNHNY and CDR2 is SVGAGI (reference sequence). The CDR3 loop is CASSYSARKETQYF. DNA for the CDR3: TGTGCCAGCAGTTACTCGGCCAGAAAAGAGACCCAGTACTTC.

A note on this clone: This sample also contains other DNA sequences that code for the same CDR3. The chain links TRBV6-5 to TRBJ2-7; 10 nucleotides align to TRBD1. CDR3 length: 14 residues. With V trimmed by 6 bases and J by 1 base, 3 bases remained unmatched. The germline CDR1 and CDR2 sequences are MNHEY and SVGAGI. As DNA, the CDR3 is TGTGCCAGCAGCGCGGGACAGGGGTCCTACGAGCAGTACTTC. It codes for CASSAGQGSYEQYF.

V is TRBV4-1 and J is TRBJ2-7; TRBD2 aligns across 12 bases. With 0 bases clipped from V and 13 bases from J, the junction kept 10 bases outside the gene matches. The germline V gene has CDR1 MGHRA and CDR2 YSYEKL. The CDR3 totals 15 residues. The CDR3 bases are TGCGCCAGCAGCCAAGATCCGGGACTAGCGGGCATACCCTACTTC. Translation: CASSQDPGLAGIPYF.

CDR3 region: CASSLRGSSTEQYF. Here the CDR3 DNA reads TGTGCCAGCAGCTTAAGGGGGAGCTCTACCGAGCAGTACTTC. The chain recombines TRBV7-2 with TRBJ2-7, with D perhaps matching TRBD1 (6 bases). There are 14 residues in the CDR3. The V gene's germline CDR1 is SGHTA and CDR2 FQGNSA. With 2 bases removed from V and 6 bases from J, the gap between germline ends came to 14 bases.

J is TRBJ1-1 and V is TRBV5-1, with 7 bases matching TRBD1. With V trimmed by 4 bases and J by 1 base, 7 bases remained unmatched. There are 15 residues in the CDR3. Germline values: CDR1 SGHRS, CDR2 YFSETQ. The CDR3 reads CASSQTGAGNTEAFF. The CDR3 DNA reads TGCGCCAGCAGCCAAACAGGGGCAGGGAACACTGAAGCTTTCTTT.

The chain carries TRBV11-2 and TRBJ2-7; D might be TRBD1 (7 bases). Trimming removed 1 base from V and 6 bases from J, with 16 bases in between. The germline V gene encodes CDR1 SGHAT and CDR2 FQNNGV. The CDR3 is 15 residues long. The CDR3 reads CASSLAFGQGGEQYF. The CDR3 DNA reads TGTGCCAGCAGCTTAGCTTTCGGGCAGGGGGGCGAGCAGTACTTC.

The chain links TRBV5-4 to TRBJ2-2; TRBD2 matches at 13 bases. Germline trimming cut 4 bases from V and 7 bases from J; bases unmatched to any gene: 4. This CDR3 has 15 amino acids. CDR1 SGHNT and CDR2 YYREEE come from the germline V gene (reference sequence). This CDR3 reads CASSGLAGDGGELFF. CDR3 nucleotides: TGTGCCAGCAGCGGACTAGCGGGAGACGGCGGGGAGCTGTTTTTT.

This clone has just one count. The chain recombines TRBV29-1 with TRBJ2-1, with 8 bases fitting TRBD2. From germline, CDR1 is SQVTM and CDR2 ANQGSEA. CDR3 length equals 15 residues. J lost 2 bases, V lost 2 bases, and 5 bases had no gene match. The CDR3: CSVETGGVAYNEQFF. The CDR3 coding sequence is TGCAGCGTTGAAACGGGGGGGGTGGCCTACAATGAGCAGTTCTTC.

The V gene is TRBV5-1, the J gene TRBJ1-1; a weak D match, TRBD1 (5 bases). Germline loops: CDR1 SGHRS, CDR2 YFSETQ. Trimming took 0 bases from V and 5 from J, leaving 11 bases between them. The CDR3 runs to 14 residues. CDR3 DNA: TGCGCCAGCAGCTTGGGTGGGGGAGGGACTGAAGCTTTCTTT. Translating it yields CASSLGGGGTEAFF.

This rearrangement joins TRBV4-2 to TRBJ2-3, with 10 bases that match TRBD2. Germline V CDR1 and CDR2: LGHNA, YNFKEQ. V shed 0 bases, J shed 2 bases, and the junction held 2 bases outside the gene matches. This CDR3 has 16 residues. Written as DNA, the CDR3 is TGTGCCAGCAGCCAAGAAGGGACTAGCGCCACAGATACGCAGTATTTT. Translation: CASSQEGTSATDTQYF.

The chain combines TRBV10-3 with TRBJ2-1; TRBD2 matches at 10 bases. This CDR3 has 16 amino acids. Unmatched junction bases numbered 2, after V lost 3 bases and J lost 0 bases. CDR1 is ENHRY, CDR2 SYGVKD, per germline. This CDR3 is CAISDLAGGSYNEQFF. In DNA form, the CDR3 reads TGTGCCATCAGTGACTTAGCGGGAGGCTCCTACAATGAGCAGTTCTTC.

The chain combines TRBV4-1 with TRBJ2-5; a weak D match, TRBD2 (6 bases). Trimming stripped 4 bases from V and 2 bases from J, with 17 bases between. CDR3 size: 16 residues. Germline CDR1 and CDR2: MGHRA and YSYEKL. CDR3 DNA sequence: TGCGCCAGCAGCCCTAGACCCACTCGGGAGCAAGAGACCCAGTACTTC. Translation gives CASSPRPTREQETQYF.

This clone was seen a few times. At the DNA level, this CDR3 is encoded by other sequences in the same sample as well. The chain has TRBV29-1 and TRBJ2-3; TRBD2 aligns across 10 bases. V gave up 6 bases and J gave up 0 bases; unmatched junction bases: 3. The germline gives CDR1 SQVTM, CDR2 ANQGSEA. The CDR3 is made up of 14 amino acids. The CDR3 DNA reads as TGCAGCGTCGGACTAGCGGCTAGCACAGATACGCAGTATTTT. Translated, it gives CSVGLAASTDTQYF.